This T cell receptor beta chain was observed in a study of cytomegalovirus exposure and HLA in healthy donors. Assay used: immunoSEQ multiplex PCR; TCRdb lists only in-frame clones, some missing. The sample has 100,000 to 120,000 clones, approximately 94% seen once. The CDR3 totals 16 residues. V dropped 0 bases and J dropped 6; count of bases not matched to a gene: 6. Germline lookup yields CDR1 LGHNA and CDR2 YNFKEQ. The source is a woman younger than 35 in good health and CMV-seronegative. Sequenced material: PBMCs. The chain is built from TRBV4-2 and TRBJ1-5; 9 positions match TRBD1. The CDR3 DNA sequence: TGTGCCAGCAGCCAAGATCCGGGGACAGGGATTCAGCCCCAGCATTTT. Translation: CASSQDPGTGIQPQHF.